This T cell receptor beta chain was documented in a study of blood T cell repertoires in COVID-19. Study context: The origin of the acute and convalescent COVID-19 samples was the United States, Italy and Spain. Sample material is recorded as cDNA or gDNA derived from T cells, B-cell-depleted T cells, or PBMCs.

Original data processing: Cell counts per sample came from amplifying reference gene primers. Clones were sequenced by immunoSEQ multiplex PCR, and TCRdb holds only the in-frame ones, with some missing. V and J calls and clone size are given by that table; D and trimming were obtained from the DNA. Among almost 25,000 clones listed, roughly four fifths were seen once. Trimming at V came to 1 base and at J to 2 bases, leaving 5 bases not matched to a gene. Per germline, CDR1 SGHTA and CDR2 FQGNSA. The CDR3 is made up of 15 amino acids. This receptor was obtained from a human donor in a cohort sampled during active COVID-19. This sequence joins TRBV7-2 and TRBJ2-7, with TRBD1 matching over 7 bases. Material: peripheral blood. CDR3 sequence: CASSLGGQGAYEQYF. The CDR3 region has the DNA TGTGCCAGCAGCTTAGGGGGGCAGGGGGCCTACGAGCAGTACTTC. Full variable domain (rest looked up from reference TRBV7-2 and TRBJ2-7): GAGVSQSPSNKVTEKGKDVELRCDPISGHTALYWYRQSLGQGLEFLIYFQGNSAPDKSGLPSDRFSAERTGGSVSTLTIQRTQQEDSAVYLCASSLGGQGAYEQYFGPGTRLTVT.